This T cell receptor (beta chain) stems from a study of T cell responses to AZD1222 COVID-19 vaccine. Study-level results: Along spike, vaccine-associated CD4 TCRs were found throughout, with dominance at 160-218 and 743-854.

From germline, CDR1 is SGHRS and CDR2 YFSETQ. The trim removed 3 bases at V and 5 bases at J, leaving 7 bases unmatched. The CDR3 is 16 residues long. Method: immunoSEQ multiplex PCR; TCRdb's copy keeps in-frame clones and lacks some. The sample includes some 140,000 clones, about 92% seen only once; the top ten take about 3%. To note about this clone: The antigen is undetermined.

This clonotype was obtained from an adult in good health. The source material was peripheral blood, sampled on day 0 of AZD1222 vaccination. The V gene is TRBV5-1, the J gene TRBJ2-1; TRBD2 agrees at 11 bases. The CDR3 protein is CASSSTTGLADNEQFF. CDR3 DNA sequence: TGCGCCAGCAGCTCTACTACGGGACTAGCGGACAATGAGCAGTTCTTC.